This record looks at one TCR beta chain sequence and its context. These data originate in a study of CD8 T cells in ankylosing spondylitis. This CDR3 spans 14 amino acids. V was shortened by 0 bases and J by 4 bases, with 7 bases between the two germline ends. In germline, CDR1 is MNHEY, CDR2 SVGAGI. One entry per CDR3 protein, called by TCRdb with MiXCR from the 5' RACE reads. Of more than 200,000 distinct CDR3 sequences listed, roughly a quarter are singletons. This receptor was obtained from a male donor with ankylosing spondylitis or in good health (not recorded which). The rearrangement joins TRBV6-5 to TRBJ2-1; D perhaps matches TRBD2 (5 bases). What was sequenced was blood, either unsorted or a sorted T cell fraction (not recorded which). The CDR3 protein is CASSYSRTYNEQFF. The CDR3 nucleotides are TGTGCCAGCAGTTACTCCCGGACTTACAATGAGCAGTTCTTC.